This T cell receptor (beta chain) was recorded in a study of blood T cell repertoires in COVID-19. The method was immunoSEQ multiplex PCR; TCRdb's version includes in-frame clones alone and lacks a portion of them. The sample lists tens of thousands of clones; about 80% were seen once. This clone was counted a few times. Material for sequencing was peripheral blood. This TCR derives from a human donor in a cohort sampled during active COVID-19.

The CDR3 DNA reads TGTGCCAGCAGCTTTCACTCCGGCGGGAGGTCCGGGGAGCTGTTTTTT. Its protein product is CASSFHSGGRSGELFF. The chain employs TRBV7-2 and TRBJ2-2; 8 bases agree with TRBD2. Germline V gives CDR1 SGHTA, CDR2 FQGNSA. The ends lost 3 bases at V and 6 bases at J; junction bases unmatched: 9. The CDR3 length is 16 residues.